This T cell receptor (beta chain) comes out of a study of neurological immune-mediated disorders. With 10-nucleotide random UMIs included, cDNA was synthesized by 5'RACE. One entry per CDR3 protein results from TCRdb running MiXCR on the 5' RACE reads. Here the sample spans more than 40,000 distinct CDR3 sequences, roughly 14% being singletons. This clonotype is medium-sized (0.01 to 0.1%) within its sample. The CDR3 extends over 15 amino acids. Germline-derived CDR1 and CDR2 are DFQATT and SNEGSKA (reference sequence). V lost 4 bases, J lost 6 bases, and 21 bases lay in between. There were approximately 1 million CD4+ or CD8+ T cells used in the sorted libraries.

Sequencing was done on a sample of CD4+ T cells from blood. The origin of this receptor is an older woman with HTLV-1-associated myelopathy (HAM/TSP). This chain joins TRBV20-1 and TRBJ2-5; D is uncertain. The CDR3 reads CSAIPGGLNEKTQYF. The CDR3 coding sequence is TGCAGTGCTATACCGGGCGGATTAAATGAAAAGACCCAGTACTTC.